These 2 T cell receptor beta chains came from one sample sequenced in a study of blood T cell repertoires in COVID-19. Sequenced by immunoSEQ multiplex PCR; TCRdb stores in-frame clones only, minus some. This sample has a few hundred thousand clones, with roughly nine tenths found just once. The sample consisted of PBMCs or T cells enriched from blood (not recorded which). The source of these receptors is a woman aged 25 to 39 who had recovered from COVID-19.

This clone was detected only once. This sequence joins TRBV7-9 and TRBJ1-4, with a possible D match to TRBD1 (5 bases). Germline CDR1 reads SEHNR; CDR2 reads FQNEAQ (reference sequence). The CDR3 extends over 16 amino acids. Trimming removed 2 bases from V and 2 bases from J, with 12 bases in between. The CDR3 here is CASSLFVTATNEKLFF. The DNA of the CDR3 is TGTGCCAGCAGCTTATTTGTGACAGCGACTAATGAAAAACTGTTTTTT.

J is TRBJ1-4 and V is TRBV14; 7 bases line up with TRBD1. The CDR3 is 15 residues long. Unmatched junction bases numbered 5, after V lost 3 bases and J lost 4 bases. The germline V gene encodes CDR1 SGHDN and CDR2 FVKESK. The CDR3 here is CASSHVGQLNEKLFF. CDR3 nucleotide sequence: TGTGCCAGCAGCCACGTGGGACAGCTTAATGAAAAACTGTTTTTT.